This T cell receptor (beta chain) was sequenced in a study of blood T cell repertoires in COVID-19. Study information: Collection of acute and convalescent COVID-19 samples took place in the United States, Italy and Spain.

This table comes from immunoSEQ multiplex PCR, and its TCRdb copy is limited to in-frame clones, with some not included. The data show 150,000 to 200,000 clones, with approximately 88% seen just once and approximately 9.4% held by the top ten. There are 14 residues in the CDR3. Trimming left V 10 bases short and J 7 bases short, with 22 bases between. Germline CDR1 SNHLY, CDR2 FYNNEI. The participants were between roughly 18 and 100 years old and came from some 23 US areas. Two consecutive negative NP/OP PCR tests, clearance, or resolved symptoms defined Cohort 3 recovery. The TCR comes from a woman younger than 30 who had recovered from COVID-19. The chain links TRBV2 to TRBJ1-1; tentatively, D is TRBD1 (6 bases). The sequencing input was PBMCs or T cells enriched from blood (not recorded which). This CDR3 is CAIMIQGHLSEAFF. The DNA for the CDR3 is TGTGCCATCATGATACAGGGTCATCTGAGTGAAGCTTTCTTT. Full variable domain (outside the CDR3, taken from reference TRBV2 and TRBJ1-1): EPEVTQTPSHQVTQMGQEVILRCVPISNHLYFYWYRQILGQKVEFLVSFYNNEISEKSEIFDDQFSVERPDGSNFTLKIRSTKLEDSAMYFCAIMIQGHLSEAFFGQGTRLTVV.